This section outlines one TCR beta chain sequence together with its context. Germline-derived CDR1 and CDR2 are SQVTM and ANQGSEA. The CDR3 is 13 residues long. Trimming cost V 4 bases and J 0 bases, with 10 bases left between them. Generated by immunoSEQ multiplex PCR, the TCRdb table keeps only in-frame clones and is missing some. The sample has 90,000 to 150,000 clones, about 85% seen once. The data were taken from a study of blood T cell repertoires in COVID-19. Study summary: Collection of acute and convalescent COVID-19 samples took place in the United States, Italy and Spain.

Sequences were obtained from peripheral blood. The TCR sequence derives from a man older than 75 with acute or convalescent COVID-19. The V and J genes are TRBV29-1 and TRBJ2-7; no reliable D call. DNA of the CDR3: TGCAGCGTTGCAAGTCACAGCTCCTACGAGCAGTACTTC. Translated: CSVASHSSYEQYF.